This T cell receptor (beta chain) was recovered during a study of tumor-infiltrating lymphocytes in oesophageal squamous cell carcinoma. This CDR3 comprises 16 residues. Germline CDR1 is SGHTA and CDR2 is FQGNSA. The junction had 4 bases not matched to a gene; V was cut back by 0 bases and J by 5 bases. TCRdb passed the PCR reads through MiXCR, listing each CDR3 protein once. The table has 10,000 to 15,000 distinct CDR3 sequences, roughly 50% seen once. Sequenced sample: esophageal tumor tissue. The chain employs TRBV7-2 and TRBJ2-2, with 9 bases aligning to TRBD2. The clonotype originates from a male donor with esophageal squamous cell carcinoma. The chain's CDR3 is CASSLASTSGTGELFF. The CDR3 DNA is TGTGCCAGCAGCTTAGCGTCTACTAGCGGGACCGGGGAGCTGTTTTTT. Complete variable domain (other parts from reference TRBV7-2 and TRBJ2-2): GAGVSQSPSNKVTEKGKDVELRCDPISGHTALYWYRQSLGQGLEFLIYFQGNSAPDKSGLPSDRFSAERTGGSVSTLTIQRTQQEDSAVYLCASSLASTSGTGELFFGEGSRLTVL.